The 26 T cell receptor beta chains below were found in one sample sequenced in a study of regulatory T cells in long-lasting Graves disease. Time point of the sample: newly diagnosed GD, antithyroid drugs for less than 3 months. PBMC-extracted RNA yielded the TCR library. Libraries of TCR beta came from iRepertoire HTBI primers plus Arm-PCR of CDR3 regions. Using its own MiXCR run on the multiplex PCR reads, TCRdb lists one record per CDR3 protein. Of 300,000 to 400,000 distinct CDR3 sequences listed, roughly a sixth are singletons. These same records also appear under a second study, on T cells in Graves' hyperthyroidism and ophthalmopathy.

The specimen comprised peripheral blood mononuclear cells (PBMCs), sampled at new diagnosis, from a patient treated with antithyroid drugs. Source of these receptors: a man aged 35 to 55 with Graves disease.

To note about this clonotype: This CDR3 is missing its conserved last phenylalanine or tryptophan, likely due to a read error. The CDR3 DNA reads as TGTGCCAGCAGTTTACGGGACGAAAAACTGTTTTCT. This translates into CASSLRDEKLFS. The J gene is TRBJ1-4, the V gene TRBV12-3 or TRBV12-4; TRBD1 is a possible D gene (5 bases). The ends were cut back, 2 bases at V and 8 bases at J, with 6 bases in the middle. The CDR3 is 12 residues long.

This clonotype has at least ten counts. J is TRBJ1-4 and V is TRBV24-1, with D possibly being TRBD1 (6 bases). The V gene lost 4 bases and the J gene lost 10 bases, with 21 bases spanning the gap. Germline V gene data show CDR1 as KGHDR and CDR2 as SFDVKD. The CDR3 extends over 16 amino acids. As DNA, the CDR3 is TGTGCCACCAGTGAAGGACTCGGGGGCGCGTTTGGAAAACTGTTTTTT. This codes for CATSEGLGGAFGKLFF.

This clonotype came up many times. V is TRBV7-9 and J is TRBJ2-5, with TRBD1 matching over 7 bases. The CDR3 length is 16 residues. Germline V gene sequence: CDR1 SEHNR, CDR2 FQNEAQ (reference sequence). The V segment lost 1 base and the J segment 2 bases; nucleotides outside the gene matches: 7. The CDR3 nucleotides are TGTGCCAGCAGCTTAGGGGTTGGGGACAGACAAGAGACCCAGTACTTC. This translates into CASSLGVGDRQETQYF. Filled out from reference TRBV7-9 and TRBJ2-5, the complete variable domain reads DTGVSQNPRHKITKRGQNVTFRCDPISEHNRLYWYRQTLGQGPEFLTYFQNEAQLEKSRLLSDRFSAERPKGSFSTLEIQRTEQGDSAMYLCASSLGVGDRQETQYFGPGTRLLVL.

The chain uses TRBV28 and TRBJ1-2; D remains ambiguous. Germline assignment: CDR1 MDHEN and CDR2 SYDVKM. Trimming cost V 6 bases and J 2 bases, with 10 bases left between them. The CDR3 is made up of 13 amino acids. For the CDR3, the DNA is TGTGCCAGCAGGGCGGTGGCCAACTATGGCTACACCTTC. As protein: CASRAVANYGYTF.

This chain uses TRBV7-2 with TRBJ1-1; tentative D call: TRBD1 (5 bases). The germline V and J ends were trimmed by 2 bases and 1 base, with 11 bases remaining between them. CDR1 is SGHTA and CDR2 is FQGNSA in the germline V gene. CDR3 size: 15 residues. In DNA form, the CDR3 reads TGTGCCAGCAGCTTAAGTCCAGGGCCGAACACTGAAGCTTTCTTT. It encodes CASSLSPGPNTEAFF.

This clonotype was seen ten or more times. The chain links TRBV7-2 to TRBJ2-7, with D perhaps TRBD1 (6 bases). Trimming left V 0 bases short and J 3 bases short, with 18 bases between. From germline, CDR1 is SGHTA and CDR2 FQGNSA. This CDR3 is 17 amino acids long. The CDR3 DNA sequence: TGTGCCAGCAGCTTAGCGCTGACCGGGACACTCTTCTACGAGCAGTACTTC. The encoded protein is CASSLALTGTLFYEQYF.

This chain joins TRBV9 and TRBJ2-7; TRBD1 agrees at 9 bases. The CDR3 extends over 14 amino acids. The germline CDR1 and CDR2 sequences are SGDLS and YYNGEE. V lost 3 bases, J lost 3 bases, and 4 bases stayed unmatched. The CDR3 loop is CASSGGQGDYEQYF. CDR3 in DNA: TGTGCCAGCAGCGGGGGACAGGGTGACTACGAGCAGTACTTC.

This clonotype was picked up one time. This could be a read error, since a much larger clone is one nucleotide away. This chain uses TRBV12-5 with TRBJ2-1; TRBD2 aligns across 7 bases. CDR3 length: 14 amino acids. Germline V gives CDR1 LGHNT, CDR2 FRNRAP. J was trimmed by 10 bases and V by 3 bases; bases with no gene match: 9. The CDR3: CASGFSRWDYEQFF. The CDR3 DNA is TGTGCTAGTGGTTTCTCCAGGTGGGACTACGAGCAGTTCTTC.

This clonotype occurred a few times. V gene TRBV24-1 combines with J gene TRBJ2-3, with 11 bases identical to TRBD2. The V gene end was trimmed by 5 bases and the J gene end by 0 bases; junction bases not matched to a gene: 6. The germline V gene has CDR1 KGHDR and CDR2 SFDVKD. The CDR3 extends over 17 amino acids. CDR3 region: CATSAVAGGLSTDTQYF. In DNA, the CDR3 is TGTGCCACCAGTGCGGTAGCGGGGGGGCTTAGCACAGATACGCAGTATTTT.

This clonotype was counted ten times or more. The chain is built from TRBV2 and TRBJ2-7; D perhaps matches TRBD1 (5 bases). The germline gives CDR1 SNHLY, CDR2 FYNNEI. This CDR3 comprises 12 residues. V was clipped by 5 bases and J by 4 bases, with 9 bases between them. For the CDR3, the DNA is TGTGCCAGCAGTTTTCAGGGTTACGAGCAGTACTTC. Translated: CASSFQGYEQYF.

This clonotype was seen many times. The rearrangement uses TRBV29-1 and TRBJ2-5; D is perhaps TRBD1 (7 bases). V was shortened by 6 bases and J by 5 bases, with 16 bases between the two germline ends. This CDR3 has 13 amino acids. Germline lookup yields CDR1 SQVTM and CDR2 ANQGSEA. In DNA form, the CDR3 reads TGCAGCGTCCTCAGGGGGGCTGGCGAGACCCAGTACTTC. Protein: CSVLRGAGETQYF.

This clonotype was recorded many times. This sequence joins TRBV3-2 and TRBJ2-1; the DNA was not compared with TRBD1, the D call given in the table. TRBV3-2 is designated a pseudogene. CDR3 length equals 16 residues. CDR3 amino acids: CASSQEKQASFNEQFF. Written as DNA, the CDR3 is TGTGCCAGCAGCCAAGAGAAACAGGCATCCTTCAATGAGCAGTTCTTC.

This clonotype has just a few counts. This chain links TRBV20-1 with TRBJ1-1, with 8 bases that match TRBD1. The junction had 13 bases not matched to a gene; V was cut back by 3 bases and J by 4 bases. The CDR3 consists of 16 residues. Germline CDR1 DFQATT, CDR2 SNEGSKA (reference sequence). CDR3 nucleotides: TGCAGTGCTAGGAAGGGTCAGGGGGCCTGGGGCACTGAAGCTTTCTTT. It encodes CSARKGQGAWGTEAFF.

This clonotype appeared many times. The CDR3 protein is CASSVTSWETQYF. CDR3 sequence (DNA): TGTGCCAGCAGCGTGACTAGCTGGGAGACCCAGTACTTC. The chain recombines TRBV9 with TRBJ2-5, with TRBD2 matching over 7 bases. With V trimmed by 2 bases and J by 5 bases, 3 bases remained unmatched. This CDR3 has 13 amino acids. In germline, CDR1 is SGDLS, CDR2 YYNGEE. The variable domain in full, with the rest retrieved from reference TRBV9 and TRBJ2-5, is DSGVTQTPKHLITATGQRVTLRCSPRSGDLSVYWYQQSLDQGLQFLIQYYNGEERAKGNILERFSAQQFPDLHSELNLSSLELGDSALYFCASSVTSWETQYFGPGTRLLVL.

This clonotype was observed a few times. One junction end does not reproduce the germline sequence, and a read error may be involved. J is TRBJ2-3 and V is TRBV2, with a possible D match to TRBD1 (5 bases). Germline V gene data show CDR1 as SNHLY and CDR2 as FYNNEI. This CDR3 has 15 residues. CDR3: CAGRVRFSSTDTQYF. Written as DNA, the CDR3 is TGTGCCGGCAGGGTCAGGTTCTCTAGCACAGATACGCAGTATTTT.

The V call is TRBV6-1, the J call TRBJ1-3; weak D call: TRBD1 (5 bases). The CDR3 covers 14 residues. V was clipped by 9 bases and J by 3 bases, with 15 bases between them. The V gene's germline CDR1 is MNHNS and CDR2 SASEGT. CDR3 DNA: TGTGCCAGTCTCCCGGGGCAACTTGGAAACACCATATATTTT. Encoded protein: CASLPGQLGNTIYF.

This clonotype appeared many times. This rearrangement joins TRBV2 to TRBJ2-3; the D is unclear. Germline V gene sequence: CDR1 SNHLY, CDR2 FYNNEI. Trimming stripped 1 base from V and 4 bases from J, with 12 bases between. The length of the CDR3 is 15 residues. CDR3 residues: CASSEVLRQADTQYF. Written as DNA, the CDR3 is TGTGCCAGCAGTGAAGTTCTAAGACAAGCAGATACGCAGTATTTT.

This clonotype was observed many times. The junction shows a germline mismatch at one end, possibly a read error. The chain combines TRBV5-1 with TRBJ2-1; 7 nucleotides line up with TRBD1. Germline CDR1 is SGHRS and CDR2 is YFSETQ. The CDR3 totals 15 residues. The CDR3 loop reads CASSSRDRSYNEQFF. DNA of the CDR3: TGTGCCAGCAGCTCCCGGGACAGATCCTACAATGAGCAGTTCTTC.

This clonotype was detected only once. It differs at one base from a far larger clone, so likely a read error. The rearrangement joins TRBV7-9 to TRBJ2-1, with 7 bases aligning to TRBD1. The end of the DNA is better explained by TRBJ2-5, so the J call may be wrong. Germline V CDR1 and CDR2: SEHNR, FQNEAQ (reference sequence). The CDR3 length is 16 residues. The CDR3 sequence: CAGSLGVGDRQETQYF. Here the CDR3 DNA reads TGTGCCGGCAGCTTAGGGGTTGGGGACAGACAAGAGACCCAGTACTTC.

This clonotype was recorded many times. This chain links TRBV5-6 with TRBJ1-5, with 7 bases that match TRBD1. With 4 bases clipped from V and 3 bases from J, the junction kept 7 bases outside the gene matches. Germline-derived CDR1 and CDR2 are SGHDT and YYEEEE. This CDR3 spans 15 amino acids. Here the CDR3 reads CASSAATGNNQPQHF. CDR3 DNA: TGTGCCAGCAGCGCCGCGACAGGGAACAATCAGCCCCAGCATTTT.

This clonotype showed up many times. This chain uses TRBV30 with TRBJ1-4, with D hard to call. The CDR3 consists of 13 residues. Germline V gives CDR1 GTSNPN, CDR2 SVGIG (reference sequence). Trimming cost V 4 bases and J 6 bases, with 12 bases left between them. The CDR3 region is CAWTAAVHEKLFF. The CDR3 DNA sequence: TGTGCCTGGACCGCGGCGGTCCATGAAAAACTGTTTTTT. Complete variable domain (other parts from reference TRBV30 and TRBJ1-4): SQTIHQWPATLVQPVGSPLSLECTVEGTSNPNLYWYRQAAGRGLQLLFYSVGIGQISSEVPQNLSASRPQDRQFILSSKKLLLSDSGFYLCAWTAAVHEKLFFGSGTQLSVL.

V usage is TRBV7-9 and J usage is TRBJ2-5, with a possible D match to TRBD1 (6 bases). Trimming cost V 1 base and J 4 bases, with 16 bases left between them. This CDR3 comprises 16 residues. CDR1 is SEHNR, CDR2 FQNEAQ, per germline (reference sequence). The CDR3 region is CASSLGGREGGETQYF. CDR3 nucleotide sequence: TGTGCCAGCAGCTTAGGCGGCAGGGAAGGGGGAGAGACCCAGTACTTC.

This clonotype was observed many times. The chain combines TRBV2 with TRBJ2-7, with D maybe TRBD2 (5 bases). The CDR3 runs to 12 residues. The V end was cut by 2 bases, the J end by 9 bases, with 11 bases between. The V gene's germline CDR1 is SNHLY and CDR2 FYNNEI. The CDR3 sequence: CASSELAEGQYF. The CDR3 DNA is TGTGCCAGCAGTGAACTTGCCGAGGGGCAGTACTTC. Full variable domain (rest looked up from reference TRBV2 and TRBJ2-7): EPEVTQTPSHQVTQMGQEVILRCVPISNHLYFYWYRQILGQKVEFLVSFYNNEISEKSEIFDDQFSVERPDGSNFTLKIRSTKLEDSAMYFCASSELAEGQYFGPGTRLTVT.

The table lists this clonotype with many counts. The chain is built from TRBV2 and TRBJ2-2; 7 positions agree with TRBD1. This CDR3 contains 15 residues. Germline V CDR1 and CDR2: SNHLY, FYNNEI. J gave up 0 bases and V 7 bases, and 5 bases lay outside the gene matches. The CDR3 bases are TGTGCCAGCACCGGGACAGCCCCGAACACCGGGGAGCTGTTTTTT. It specifies CASTGTAPNTGELFF.

This clonotype was counted ten times or more. This chain uses TRBV5-1 with TRBJ2-1; TRBD2 agrees at 9 bases. J lost 4 bases, V lost 3 bases, and 11 bases had no gene match. Germline values: CDR1 SGHRS, CDR2 YFSETQ. This CDR3 is built from 17 residues. The CDR3 loop reads CASSSGVGGGGYNEQFF. The DNA for the CDR3 is TGCGCCAGCAGCTCGGGAGTAGGCGGGGGGGGGTACAATGAGCAGTTCTTC.

In this sample, this clonotype turned up many times. The genes are TRBV11-3 and TRBJ2-1, with 7 bases aligning to TRBD2. The J call may be mistaken, given a closer DNA end match to TRBJ2-5. Germline CDR1 SGHNT, CDR2 YENEEA. CDR3 length: 17 residues. The CDR3 region is CASSLGALAVTQETQYF. For the CDR3, the DNA is TGTGCCAGCAGCTTAGGGGCGCTAGCGGTGACGCAAGAGACCCAGTACTTC.